The clone carrying this T cell receptor beta chain was seen repeatedly, ten times or more. Antigen specificity is unknown. Time point: newly diagnosed GD, antithyroid drugs for less than 3 months. PBMC-extracted RNA yielded the TCR library. Germline V CDR1 and CDR2: MNHNS, SASEGT. The CDR3 has 14 residues. V dropped 6 bases and J dropped 2 bases, with 13 bases sitting between them. The data originate from a study of regulatory T cells in long-lasting Graves disease. Points from the study as a whole: A greater number of public clonotypes (roughly 2,700) was shared by persistent patients than by new patients (approximately 910). Peripheral blood, not thyroid tissue, was the sole material studied.

TCR beta libraries were built with iRepertoire HTBI primers and Arm-PCR of CDR3 regions. MiXCR was run by TCRdb on the multiplex PCR reads, yielding one entry per CDR3 protein. The sample lists about 540,000 distinct CDR3 sequences; roughly 13% were seen once. In addition, the sample was reused for a study of T cells in Graves' hyperthyroidism and ophthalmopathy. As that study records: HTBI primers were used for first-round RT-PCR of the TCR CDR3.

This TCR came from a young man with Graves disease. This specimen was peripheral blood mononuclear cells (PBMCs), taken at new diagnosis, from a patient treated with antithyroid drugs. This rearrangement joins TRBV6-1 to TRBJ1-1; a possible D gene is TRBD1 (5 bases). The CDR3 loop is CASRGMTVNTEAFF. The CDR3 DNA reads as TGTGCCAGCAGGGGCATGACAGTTAACACTGAAGCTTTCTTT.